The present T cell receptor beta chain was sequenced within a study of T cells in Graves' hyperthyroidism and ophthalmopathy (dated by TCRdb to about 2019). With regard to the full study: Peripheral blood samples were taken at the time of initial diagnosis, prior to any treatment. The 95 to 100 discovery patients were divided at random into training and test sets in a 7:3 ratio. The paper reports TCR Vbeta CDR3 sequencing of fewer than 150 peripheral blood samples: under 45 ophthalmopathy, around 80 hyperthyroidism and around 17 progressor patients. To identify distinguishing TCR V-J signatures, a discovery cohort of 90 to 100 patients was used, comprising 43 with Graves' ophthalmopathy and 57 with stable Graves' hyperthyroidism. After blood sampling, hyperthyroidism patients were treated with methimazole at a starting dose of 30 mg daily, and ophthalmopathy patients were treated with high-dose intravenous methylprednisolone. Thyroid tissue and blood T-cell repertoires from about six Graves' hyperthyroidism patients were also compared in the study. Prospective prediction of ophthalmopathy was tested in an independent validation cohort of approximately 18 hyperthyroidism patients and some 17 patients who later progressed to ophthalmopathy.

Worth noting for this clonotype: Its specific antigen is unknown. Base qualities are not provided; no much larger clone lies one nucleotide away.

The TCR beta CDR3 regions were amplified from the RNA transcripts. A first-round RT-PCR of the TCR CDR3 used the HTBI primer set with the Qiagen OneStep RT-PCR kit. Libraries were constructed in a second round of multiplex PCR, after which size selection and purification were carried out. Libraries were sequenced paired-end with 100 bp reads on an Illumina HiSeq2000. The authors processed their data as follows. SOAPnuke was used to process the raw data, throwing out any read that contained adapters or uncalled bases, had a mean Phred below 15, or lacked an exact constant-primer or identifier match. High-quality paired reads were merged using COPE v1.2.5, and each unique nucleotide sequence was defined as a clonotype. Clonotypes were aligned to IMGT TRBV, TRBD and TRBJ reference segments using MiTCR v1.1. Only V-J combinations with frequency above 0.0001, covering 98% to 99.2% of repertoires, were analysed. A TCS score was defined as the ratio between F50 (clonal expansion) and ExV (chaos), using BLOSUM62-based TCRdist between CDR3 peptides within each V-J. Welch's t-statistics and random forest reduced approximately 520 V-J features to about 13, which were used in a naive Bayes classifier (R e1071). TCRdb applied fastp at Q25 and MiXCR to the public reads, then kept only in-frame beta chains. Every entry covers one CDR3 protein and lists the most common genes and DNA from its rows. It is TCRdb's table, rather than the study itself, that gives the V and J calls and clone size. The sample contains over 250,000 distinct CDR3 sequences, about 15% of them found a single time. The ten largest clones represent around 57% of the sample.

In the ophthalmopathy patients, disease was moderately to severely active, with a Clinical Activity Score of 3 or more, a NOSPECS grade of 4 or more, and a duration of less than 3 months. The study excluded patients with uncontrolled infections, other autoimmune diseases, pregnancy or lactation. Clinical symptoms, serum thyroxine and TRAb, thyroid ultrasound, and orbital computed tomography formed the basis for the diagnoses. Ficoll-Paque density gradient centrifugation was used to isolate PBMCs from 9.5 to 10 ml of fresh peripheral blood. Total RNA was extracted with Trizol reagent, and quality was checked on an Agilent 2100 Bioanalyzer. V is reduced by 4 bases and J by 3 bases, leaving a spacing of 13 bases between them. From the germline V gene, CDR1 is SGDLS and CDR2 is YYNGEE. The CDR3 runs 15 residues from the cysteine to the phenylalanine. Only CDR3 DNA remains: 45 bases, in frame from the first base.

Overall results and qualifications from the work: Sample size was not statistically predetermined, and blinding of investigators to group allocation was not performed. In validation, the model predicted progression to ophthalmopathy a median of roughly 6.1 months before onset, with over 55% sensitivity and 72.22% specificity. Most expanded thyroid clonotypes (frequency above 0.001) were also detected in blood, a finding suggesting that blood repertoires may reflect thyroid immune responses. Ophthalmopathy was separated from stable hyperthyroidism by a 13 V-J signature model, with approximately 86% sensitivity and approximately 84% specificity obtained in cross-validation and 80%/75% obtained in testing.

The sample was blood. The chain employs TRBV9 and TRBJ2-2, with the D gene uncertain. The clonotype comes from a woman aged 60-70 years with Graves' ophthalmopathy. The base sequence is TGTGCCAGCAGCATAGGTAGACGGGACACCGGGGAGCTGTTTTTT. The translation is CASSIGRRDTGELFF.